The present entry profiles one T cell receptor beta chain with its context. Data came from immunoSEQ multiplex PCR; TCRdb stores just in-frame clones and leaves some out. Of about 80,000 clones listed, less than 85% are singletons. V was shortened by 7 bases and J by 4 bases, with 19 bases between the two germline ends. CDR3 size: 15 residues. Germline CDR1 and CDR2: MDHEN and SYDVKM. The entry originates in a study of blood T cell repertoires in COVID-19. At the level of the study: Both acute and convalescent COVID-19 samples were obtained from the United States, Italy and Spain.

Source material: peripheral blood. The receptor comes from a man in his 70s with active or convalescent COVID-19. This chain links TRBV28 with TRBJ1-1, with D unclear. CDR3 coding DNA: TGTGCCAGCAATTTTAAGTGGCGACTTGGCACTGAAGCTTTCTTT. Residues: CASNFKWRLGTEAFF.